This T cell receptor (beta chain) was recorded in a study of identical twins. Study results and caveats: Invariant populations such as MAIT and iNKT cells could partly muddle zero-insertion analyses.

The V gene lost 3 bases and the J gene lost 3 bases, with 9 bases spanning the gap. There are 13 residues in the CDR3. TCRdb used MiXCR to reprocess the 5' RACE reads, holding one entry per CDR3 protein. The sample carries around 690,000 distinct CDR3 sequences, over 20% recorded once. As concerns this clonotype: What it recognizes is unknown.

The sample was also reused in another study, on T cells expressing NK-cell markers.

This chain uses TRBV12-3 or TRBV12-4 with TRBJ2-7; tentatively, D is TRBD2 (7 bases). The sample taken for sequencing was PBMCs. This TCR was sampled from a woman aged 18 to 35 in good health. The CDR3 loop reads CASSLGGHYEQYF. The CDR3 DNA follows: TGTGCCAGCAGTTTGGGGGGGCACTACGAGCAGTACTTC.